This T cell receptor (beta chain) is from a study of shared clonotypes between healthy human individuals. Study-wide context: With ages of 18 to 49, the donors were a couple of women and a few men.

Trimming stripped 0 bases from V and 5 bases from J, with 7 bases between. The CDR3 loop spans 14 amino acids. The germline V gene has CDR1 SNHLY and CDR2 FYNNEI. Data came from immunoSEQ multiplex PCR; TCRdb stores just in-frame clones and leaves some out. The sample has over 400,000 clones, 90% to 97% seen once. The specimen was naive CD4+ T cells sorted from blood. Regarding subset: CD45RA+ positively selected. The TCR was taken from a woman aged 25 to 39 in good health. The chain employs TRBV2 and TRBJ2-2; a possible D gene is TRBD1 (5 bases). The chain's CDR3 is CASSEARQTGELFF. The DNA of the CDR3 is TGTGCCAGCAGTGAAGCGCGACAGACCGGGGAGCTGTTTTTT.